This T cell receptor (beta chain) was profiled in a study of T cell repertoires in cytomegalovirus infection. Study context: CMV epitopes used comprised recently identified HLA-C-restricted ones and well-studied HLA-B-restricted ones. From public TCR beta signatures came an indication of both CMV infection and matching HLA type.

This clonotype was recorded many times. Its antigen remains unidentified. Study observations and caveats: Frequencies of public TCR beta families were cumulated, and this identified carriers of CMV plus the relevant HLA. The ex vivo response was dominated by HLA-C-restricted CMV-specific TCR beta clonotypes.

TCRdb independently ran MiXCR on the reads; one entry per CDR3 protein. The table has roughly 500,000 distinct CDR3 sequences, 25% to 35% seen once. The germline V gene has CDR1 SGHTA and CDR2 FQGNSA. Trimming stripped 1 base from V and 7 bases from J, with 8 bases between. The CDR3 covers 13 residues. This sequence was found in a human donor in good health (CMV status not recorded). Some clones in this sample may be carry-over from other donors' samples. V gene TRBV7-2 combines with J gene TRBJ2-1; D is unclear. The specimen comprised cultured PBMCs, sampled from culture after CMV antigen stimulation. The DNA of the CDR3 is TGTGCCAGCAGCTTAGTAGGGCGAAATGAGCAGTTCTTC. The encoded protein is CASSLVGRNEQFF.